This note documents a single TCR beta chain sequence. The data originate from a study of blood T cell repertoires in COVID-19. Across the whole study: Donors in the United States, Italy and Spain gave samples during acute or convalescent COVID-19. T cells, B-cell-depleted T cells, or PBMCs provided the cDNA or gDNA that served as material.

From germline, CDR1 is SGHTA and CDR2 FQGNSA. V lost 1 base, J lost 9 bases, and 16 bases lay in between. CDR3 length equals 15 residues. In the authors' workflow: Estimation of nucleated cell counts was performed using reference gene primer amplification. This table comes from immunoSEQ multiplex PCR, and its TCRdb copy is limited to in-frame clones, with some not included. Clone size and the V and J calls come from that table; the DNA yielded D and trimming. The sample includes roughly 200,000 clones, around 90% seen only once; the top ten take about 7%. The rearrangement joins TRBV7-2 to TRBJ1-5, with D perhaps TRBD1 (6 bases). Sequenced input: peripheral blood. The TCR originated in a middle-aged man with acute or convalescent COVID-19. This CDR3 reads CASSLDSKGDLPQHF. In DNA, the CDR3 is TGTGCCAGCAGCTTAGACAGCAAGGGGGATTTGCCCCAGCATTTT. Filled out from reference TRBV7-2 and TRBJ1-5, the complete variable domain reads GAGVSQSPSNKVTEKGKDVELRCDPISGHTALYWYRQSLGQGLEFLIYFQGNSAPDKSGLPSDRFSAERTGGSVSTLTIQRTQQEDSAVYLCASSLDSKGDLPQHFGDGTRLSIL.